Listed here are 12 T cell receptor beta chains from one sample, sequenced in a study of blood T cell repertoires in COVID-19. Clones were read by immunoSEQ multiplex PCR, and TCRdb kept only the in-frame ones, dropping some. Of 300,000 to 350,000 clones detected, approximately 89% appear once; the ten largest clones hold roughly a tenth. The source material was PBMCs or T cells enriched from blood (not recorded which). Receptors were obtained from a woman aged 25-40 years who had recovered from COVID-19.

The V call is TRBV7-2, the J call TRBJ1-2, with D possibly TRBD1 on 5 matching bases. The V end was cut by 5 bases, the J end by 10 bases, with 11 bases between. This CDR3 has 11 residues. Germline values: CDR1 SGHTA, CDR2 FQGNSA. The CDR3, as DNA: TGTGCCAGCAGCCTCGACAGTTTCTACACCTTC. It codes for CASSLDSFYTF.

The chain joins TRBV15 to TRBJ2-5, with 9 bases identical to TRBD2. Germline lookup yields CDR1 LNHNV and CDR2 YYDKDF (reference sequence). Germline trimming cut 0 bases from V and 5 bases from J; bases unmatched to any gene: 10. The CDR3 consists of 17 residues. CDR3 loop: CATSRDQASGARETQYF. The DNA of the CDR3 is TGTGCCACCAGCAGAGATCAGGCTAGCGGGGCCAGGGAGACCCAGTACTTC.

The CDR3 reads CASGLLGGTLRNTIYF. The DNA for the CDR3 is TGTGCTAGCGGACTCTTGGGCGGGACGCTTAGAAACACCATATATTTT. The genes are TRBV7-7 and TRBJ1-3; a possible D gene is TRBD1 (5 bases). The CDR3 has 16 amino acids. CDR1 and CDR2 (germline): SSHAT, FNYEAQ (reference sequence).

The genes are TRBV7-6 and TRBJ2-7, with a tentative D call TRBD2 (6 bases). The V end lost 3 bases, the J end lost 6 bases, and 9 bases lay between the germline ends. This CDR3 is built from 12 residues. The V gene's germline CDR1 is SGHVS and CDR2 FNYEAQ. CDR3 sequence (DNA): TGTGCCAGCAGCTTTAGCGGTGGCGAGCAGTACTTC. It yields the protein CASSFSGGEQYF.

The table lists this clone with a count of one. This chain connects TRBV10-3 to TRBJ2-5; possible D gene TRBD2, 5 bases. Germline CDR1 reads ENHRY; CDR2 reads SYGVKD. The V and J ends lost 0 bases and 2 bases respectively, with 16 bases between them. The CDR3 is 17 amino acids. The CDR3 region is CAISESFVGVGQETQYF. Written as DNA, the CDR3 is TGTGCCATCAGTGAGTCATTCGTGGGAGTGGGGCAAGAGACCCAGTACTTC.

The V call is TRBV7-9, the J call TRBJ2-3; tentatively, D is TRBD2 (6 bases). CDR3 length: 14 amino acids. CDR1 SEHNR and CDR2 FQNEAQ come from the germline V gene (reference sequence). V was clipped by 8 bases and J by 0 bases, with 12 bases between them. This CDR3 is CASPTGLSTDTQYF. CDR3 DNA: TGTGCCAGCCCCACGGGACTGAGCACAGATACGCAGTATTTT.

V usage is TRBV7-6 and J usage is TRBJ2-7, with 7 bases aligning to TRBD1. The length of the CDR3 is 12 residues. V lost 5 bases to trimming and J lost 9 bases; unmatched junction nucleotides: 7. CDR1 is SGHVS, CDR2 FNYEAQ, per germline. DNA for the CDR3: TGTGCCAGCAGCCTCGGACAGGACGGGCAGTACTTC. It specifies CASSLGQDGQYF.

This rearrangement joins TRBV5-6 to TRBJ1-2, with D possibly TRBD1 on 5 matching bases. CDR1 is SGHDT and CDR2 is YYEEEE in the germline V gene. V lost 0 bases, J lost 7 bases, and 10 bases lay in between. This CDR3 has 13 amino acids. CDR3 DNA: TGTGCCAGCAGCTTGGGCCAGGGCAGTGGCTACACCTTC. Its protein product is CASSLGQGSGYTF.

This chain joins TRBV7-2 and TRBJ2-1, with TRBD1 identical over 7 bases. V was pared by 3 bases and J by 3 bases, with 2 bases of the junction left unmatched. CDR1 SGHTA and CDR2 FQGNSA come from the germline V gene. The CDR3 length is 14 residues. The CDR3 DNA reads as TGTGCCAGCAGCTTCCCAGGGGGCTACAATGAGCAGTTCTTC. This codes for CASSFPGGYNEQFF.

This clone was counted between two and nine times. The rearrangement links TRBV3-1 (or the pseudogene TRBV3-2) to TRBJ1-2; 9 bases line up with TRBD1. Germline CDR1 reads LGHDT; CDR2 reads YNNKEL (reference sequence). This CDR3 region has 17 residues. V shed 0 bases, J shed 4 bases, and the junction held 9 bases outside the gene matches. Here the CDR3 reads CASSQEPGQGLLYGYTF. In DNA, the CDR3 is TGTGCCAGCAGCCAAGAGCCGGGACAGGGCCTCCTCTATGGCTACACCTTC.

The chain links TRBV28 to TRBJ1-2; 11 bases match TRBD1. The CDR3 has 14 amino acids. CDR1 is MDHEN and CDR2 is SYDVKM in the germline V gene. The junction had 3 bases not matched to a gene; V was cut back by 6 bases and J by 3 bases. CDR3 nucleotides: TGTGCCAGCAGGGGACAGGGGGAATACTATGGCTACACCTTC. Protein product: CASRGQGEYYGYTF.

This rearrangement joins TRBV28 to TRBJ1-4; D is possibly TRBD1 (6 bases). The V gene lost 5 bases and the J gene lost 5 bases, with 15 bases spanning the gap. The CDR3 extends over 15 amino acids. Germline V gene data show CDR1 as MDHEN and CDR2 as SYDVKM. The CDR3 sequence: CASSAQGNENEKLFF. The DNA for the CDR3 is TGTGCCAGCAGTGCACAGGGCAATGAAAATGAAAAACTGTTTTTT.